A selection of T cell receptor beta chains follows, all from one sample in a study of T cell responses to AZD1222 COVID-19 vaccine. The repertoire was sequenced with immunoSEQ multiplex PCR; TCRdb's copy has only in-frame clones and lacks some. This sample has 100,000 to 120,000 clones, with over 85% found just once. Sequenced here: peripheral blood, sampled on day 0 of MenACWY control vaccination. The receptors were gathered from an adult in good health. Both conserved end residues are trimmed from each CDR3.

>TRBV9|13
ASSVGPDREETQY
>TRBV5-6|13
ASSQIGRPPYEQY
>TRBV11-3|13
ASSTKSGSTGELF
>TRBV4-1|13
ASSQGVGYNTEAF
>TRBV27|17
ASSKQGLPDPLYNSPLH
>TRBV10-3|13
AISESTGYNSPLH
>TRBV7-3|11
ASSIGQGEGYT
>TRBV29-1|14
SVESGLVLSYNEQF
>TRBV7-9|14
ASGNRDRGRRTEAF
>TRBV20-1|13
SASLGRGAYNEQF
>TRBV19|11
ASSPPHTDTQY
>TRBV28|12
ASSFKGQNTEAF
>TRBV19|12
ASGVGSTGTPLH
>TRBV7-2|14
ASSFGGTVKRETQY
>TRBV6-5|14
ASSYSSRGRNTEAF
>TRBV3-1/TRBV3-2|12
ASSHVNKEEKLF
>TRBV4-2|16
ASSPLGTGDSYNSPLH
>TRBV6-1|12
ASSEAGFSYEQY
>TRBV7-2|15
ASSLGPWGGGNQPQH
>TRBV7-3|12
ASSQRGAYNEQF
>TRBV30|15
AWSDAIRGGYAYGYT
>TRBV5-4|12
ASSGQQGQETQY
>TRBV11-2|11
ASSLVMGWELF
>TRBV10-1|16
ASSERTGRGGTYNEQF
>TRBV9|13
ASSVPQGGNTEAF
>TRBV27|11
ASSLGPAYEQF
>TRBV4-1|13
ASSQESAGFGGYT
>TRBV7-9|9
ASSLTDAIY
>TRBV12-5|9
ASGSEDTQY
>TRBV7-9|11
ASSFPRNTEAF
>TRBV13|12
ASSYRDRGNTIY
>TRBV3-1/TRBV3-2|13
ASSQFTAYTDTQY
>TRBV7-9|12
ASSPGGQGEKLF
>TRBV5-1|13
ATTPSPGASYGYT
>TRBV19|12
ASSTPTGGQGYT
>TRBV29-1|10
SALDGTDTQY
>TRBV21-1|14
ASSKRDRASNQPQH
>TRBV3-1/TRBV3-2|15
ASSQAHRGIMNTEAF
>TRBV11-2|11
ASSPSGNEKLF
>TRBV3-1/TRBV3-2|14
ASSLGRVQGGSPLH
>TRBV7-2|12
ASSFGWARPEAF
>TRBV5-6|13
ASRPLSDSGNTIY
>TRBV6-9|11
ARRTSGSYEQY
>TRBV6-1|12
ASSDIVGAYEQY
>TRBV7-2|12
ASSRGQVGTEAF
>TRBV27|11
ASSQDRLSEQY
>TRBV7-9|12
ASSFGGIGQPQH
>TRBV29-1|11
SVQGNPNQPQH
>TRBV6-5|10
ASGRAHTEAF